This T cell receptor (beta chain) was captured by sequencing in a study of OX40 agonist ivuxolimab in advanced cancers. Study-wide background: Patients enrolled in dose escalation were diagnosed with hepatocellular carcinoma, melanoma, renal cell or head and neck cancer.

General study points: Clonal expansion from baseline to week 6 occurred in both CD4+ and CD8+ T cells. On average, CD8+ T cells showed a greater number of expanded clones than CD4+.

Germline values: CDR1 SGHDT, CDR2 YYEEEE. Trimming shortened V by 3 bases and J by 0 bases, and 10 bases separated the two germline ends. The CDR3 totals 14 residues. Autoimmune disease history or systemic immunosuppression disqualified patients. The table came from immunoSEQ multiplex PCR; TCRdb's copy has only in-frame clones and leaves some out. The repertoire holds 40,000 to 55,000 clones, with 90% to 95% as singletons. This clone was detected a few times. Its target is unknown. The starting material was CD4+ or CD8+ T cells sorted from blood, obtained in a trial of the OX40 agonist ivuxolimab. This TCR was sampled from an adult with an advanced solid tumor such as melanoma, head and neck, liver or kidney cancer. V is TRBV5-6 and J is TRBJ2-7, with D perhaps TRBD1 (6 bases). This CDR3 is CASSYPGVSYEQYF. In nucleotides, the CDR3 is TGTGCCAGCAGCTACCCAGGGGTCTCCTACGAGCAGTACTTC.